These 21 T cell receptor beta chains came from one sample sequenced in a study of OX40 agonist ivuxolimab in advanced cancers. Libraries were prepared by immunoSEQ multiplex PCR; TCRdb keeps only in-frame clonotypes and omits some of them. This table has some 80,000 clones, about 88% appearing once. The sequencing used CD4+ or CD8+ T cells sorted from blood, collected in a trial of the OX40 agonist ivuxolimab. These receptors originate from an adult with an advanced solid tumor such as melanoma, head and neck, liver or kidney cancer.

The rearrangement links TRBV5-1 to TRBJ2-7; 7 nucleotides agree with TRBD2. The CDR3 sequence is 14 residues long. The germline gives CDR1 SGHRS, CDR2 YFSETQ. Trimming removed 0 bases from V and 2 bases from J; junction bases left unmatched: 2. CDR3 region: CASSLVGLAYEQYF. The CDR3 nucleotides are TGCGCCAGCAGCTTGGTTGGACTAGCCTACGAGCAGTACTTC.

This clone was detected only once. The CDR3 loop is CASSQGRSNTEAFF. The CDR3 DNA follows: TGCGCCAGCAGCCAAGGGCGGAGCAACACTGAAGCTTTCTTT. The V and J genes are TRBV4-1 and TRBJ1-1; D is unresolved. CDR3 length equals 14 residues. V was trimmed by 1 base and J by 2 bases, leaving 8 bases between them. In germline, CDR1 is MGHRA, CDR2 YSYEKL.

CDR3 sequence (DNA): TGTGCCAGCAGCTTTAAAATAGGGGAGGGAAAGCTGTTTTTT. The encoded protein is CASSFKIGEGKLFF. J is TRBJ2-2 and V is TRBV5-4; TRBD2 matches at 7 bases. The CDR3 covers 14 residues. CDR1 and CDR2 (germline): SGHNT, YYREEE (reference sequence). V trimming: 2 bases; J trimming: 12 bases; junction bases outside the gene matches: 10.

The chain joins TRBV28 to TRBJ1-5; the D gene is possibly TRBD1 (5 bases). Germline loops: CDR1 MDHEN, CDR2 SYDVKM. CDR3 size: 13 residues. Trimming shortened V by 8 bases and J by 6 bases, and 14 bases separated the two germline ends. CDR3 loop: CASVGARRQPQHF. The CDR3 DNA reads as TGTGCCAGCGTAGGGGCCCGTCGTCAGCCCCAGCATTTT.

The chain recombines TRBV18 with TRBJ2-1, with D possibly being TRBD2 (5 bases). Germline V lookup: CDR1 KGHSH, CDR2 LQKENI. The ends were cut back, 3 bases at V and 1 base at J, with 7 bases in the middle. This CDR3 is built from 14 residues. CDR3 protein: CASSPEGSYNEQFF. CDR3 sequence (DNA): TGTGCCAGCTCACCCGAGGGTTCCTACAATGAGCAGTTCTTC. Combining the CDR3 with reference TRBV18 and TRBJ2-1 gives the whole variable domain NAGVMQNPRHLVRRRGQEARLRCSPMKGHSHVYWYRQLPEEGLKFMVYLQKENIIDESGMPKERFSAEFPKEGPSILRIQQVVRGDSAAYFCASSPEGSYNEQFFGPGTRLTVL.

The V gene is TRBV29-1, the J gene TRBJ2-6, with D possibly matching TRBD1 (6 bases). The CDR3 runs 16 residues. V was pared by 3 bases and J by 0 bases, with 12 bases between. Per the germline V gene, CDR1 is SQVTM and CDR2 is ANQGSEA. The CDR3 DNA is TGCAGCGTTGAGCGGCAGGGGAGCTCTGGGGCCAACGTCCTGACTTTC. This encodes CSVERQGSSGANVLTF.

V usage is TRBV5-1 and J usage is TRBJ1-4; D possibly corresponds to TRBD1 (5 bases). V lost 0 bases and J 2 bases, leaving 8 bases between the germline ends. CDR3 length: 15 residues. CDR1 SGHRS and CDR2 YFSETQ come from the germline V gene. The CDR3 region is CASSLAPGTNEKLFF. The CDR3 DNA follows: TGCGCCAGCAGCTTGGCCCCAGGGACTAATGAAAAACTGTTTTTT. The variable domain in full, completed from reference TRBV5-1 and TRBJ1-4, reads KAGVTQTPRYLIKTRGQQVTLSCSPISGHRSVSWYQQTPGQGLQFLFEYFSETQRNKGNFPGRFSGRQFSNSRSEMNVSTLELGDSALYLCASSLAPGTNEKLFFGSGTQLSVL.

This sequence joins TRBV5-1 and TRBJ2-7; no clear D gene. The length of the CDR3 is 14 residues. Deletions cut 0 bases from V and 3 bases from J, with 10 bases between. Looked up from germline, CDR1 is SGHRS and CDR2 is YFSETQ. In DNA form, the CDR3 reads TGCGCCAGCAGCTTGGCCGGCTTGGTCTACGAGCAGTACTTC. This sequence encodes CASSLAGLVYEQYF.

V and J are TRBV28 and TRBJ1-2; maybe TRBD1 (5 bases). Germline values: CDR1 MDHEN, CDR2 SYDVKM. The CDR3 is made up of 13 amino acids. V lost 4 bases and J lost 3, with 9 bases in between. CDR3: CASSSGTHYGYTF. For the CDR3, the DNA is TGTGCCAGCAGTTCGGGGACTCACTATGGCTACACCTTC.

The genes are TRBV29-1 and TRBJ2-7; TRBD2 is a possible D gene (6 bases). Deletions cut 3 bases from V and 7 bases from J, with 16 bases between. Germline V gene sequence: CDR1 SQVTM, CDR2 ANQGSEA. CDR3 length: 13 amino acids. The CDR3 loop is CSVEGSGRREQYF. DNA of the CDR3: TGCAGCGTTGAGGGTAGCGGCCGGCGGGAGCAGTACTTC.

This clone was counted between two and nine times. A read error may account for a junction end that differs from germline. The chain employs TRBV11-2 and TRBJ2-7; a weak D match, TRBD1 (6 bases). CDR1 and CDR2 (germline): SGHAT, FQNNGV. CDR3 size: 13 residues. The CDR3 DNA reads TGTGCCAGCAGCTTAGATCAAGACAGGCCCACGGACTTC. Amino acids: CASSLDQDRPTDF.

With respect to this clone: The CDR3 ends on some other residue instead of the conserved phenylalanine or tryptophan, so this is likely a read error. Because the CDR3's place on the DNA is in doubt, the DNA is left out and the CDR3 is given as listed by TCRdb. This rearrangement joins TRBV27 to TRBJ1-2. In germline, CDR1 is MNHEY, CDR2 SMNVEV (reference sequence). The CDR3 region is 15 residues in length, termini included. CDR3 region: CASTPPSLWLHLRPL.

The CDR3 DNA follows: TGTGCCAGCAGCTTGCCGGCTAGCGGGAGTCATGAGCAGTTCTTC. It yields the protein CASSLPASGSHEQFF. The chain couples TRBV5-4 to TRBJ2-1; 10 nucleotides align to TRBD2. CDR3 length equals 15 residues. J was trimmed by 8 bases and V by 1 base; bases with no gene match: 6. CDR1 SGHNT and CDR2 YYREEE come from the germline V gene (reference sequence). The complete variable domain, with remaining parts taken from reference TRBV5-4 and TRBJ2-1, reads ETGVTQSPTHLIKTRGQQVTLRCSSQSGHNTVSWYQQALGQGPQFIFQYYREEENGRGNFPPRFSGLQFPNYSSELNVNALELDDSALYLCASSLPASGSHEQFFGPGTRLTVL.

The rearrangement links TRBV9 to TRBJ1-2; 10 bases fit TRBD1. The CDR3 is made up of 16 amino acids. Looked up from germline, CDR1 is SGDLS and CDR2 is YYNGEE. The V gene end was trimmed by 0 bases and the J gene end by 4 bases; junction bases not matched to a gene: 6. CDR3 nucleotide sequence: TGTGCCAGCAGCGTAGGAGGGGGACAGGGGTCCTATGGCTACACCTTC. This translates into CASSVGGGQGSYGYTF.

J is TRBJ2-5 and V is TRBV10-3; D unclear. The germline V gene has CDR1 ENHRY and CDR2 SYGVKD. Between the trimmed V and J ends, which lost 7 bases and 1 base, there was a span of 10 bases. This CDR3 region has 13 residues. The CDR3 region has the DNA TGTGCCATCACCCGCCAGCCCCAAGAGACCCAGTACTTC. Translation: CAITRQPQETQYF.

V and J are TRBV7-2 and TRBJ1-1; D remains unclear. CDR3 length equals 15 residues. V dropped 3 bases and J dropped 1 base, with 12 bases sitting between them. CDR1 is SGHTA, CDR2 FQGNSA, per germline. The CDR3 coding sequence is TGTGCCAGCAGCTTGTCTCCGACTAGGAACACTGAAGCTTTCTTT. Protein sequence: CASSLSPTRNTEAFF.

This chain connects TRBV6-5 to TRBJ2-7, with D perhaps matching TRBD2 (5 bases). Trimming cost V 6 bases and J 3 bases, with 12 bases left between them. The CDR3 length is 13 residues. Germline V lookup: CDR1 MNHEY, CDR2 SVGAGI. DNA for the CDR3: TGTGCCAGCAGGCGGGCTCAAGGCTACGAGCAGTACTTC. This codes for CASRRAQGYEQYF.

CDR3 nucleotides: TGTGCCAGTAGTGTCCCCGGGACAGGGGCTAGTGAGCAGTTCTTC. Its protein is CASSVPGTGASEQFF. The gene calls are TRBV19 and TRBJ2-1, with 10 bases fitting TRBD1. The V gene end was trimmed by 5 bases and the J gene end by 9 bases; junction bases not matched to a gene: 10. The CDR3 loop spans 15 amino acids. Germline CDR1 and CDR2: LNHDA and SQIVND (reference sequence).

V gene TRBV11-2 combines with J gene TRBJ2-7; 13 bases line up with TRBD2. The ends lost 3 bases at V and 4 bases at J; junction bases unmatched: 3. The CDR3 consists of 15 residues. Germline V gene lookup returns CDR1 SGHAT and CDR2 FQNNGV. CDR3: CASSFRTSGGYEQYF. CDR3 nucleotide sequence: TGTGCCAGCAGCTTTCGGACTAGCGGGGGATACGAGCAGTACTTC.

In DNA, the CDR3 is TGCGCCAGCAGTGTGGGACAGGGTGGCGAGCAGTACTTC. Protein product: CASSVGQGGEQYF. The rearrangement links TRBV10-2 to TRBJ2-7, with 9 bases lining up with TRBD1. Germline lookup yields CDR1 WSHSY and CDR2 SAAADI. Trimming removed 4 bases from V and 6 bases from J; junction bases left unmatched: 4. This CDR3 is built from 13 residues.

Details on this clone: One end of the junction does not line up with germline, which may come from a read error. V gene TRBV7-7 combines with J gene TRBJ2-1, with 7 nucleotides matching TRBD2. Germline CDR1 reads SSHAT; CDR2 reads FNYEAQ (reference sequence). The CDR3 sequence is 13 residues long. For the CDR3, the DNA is TGTGCTAGCAGCCCGGGGGGCTACAATGAGCAGTTCTTC. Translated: CASSPGGYNEQFF.